This T cell receptor (beta chain) was identified in a study of T cell repertoires in cytomegalovirus infection. At the level of the study: CMV epitopes that were recently identified and HLA-C-restricted were used alongside well-studied HLA-B-restricted ones.

CDR1 and CDR2 (germline): SGHTA, FQGNSA. After removal of 1 base from V and 3 bases from J, the junction contained 6 bases not matched to a gene. There are 16 residues in the CDR3. General study results and limits: CMV-specific TCR beta clonotypes restricted by HLA-C were the ones dominating the ex vivo response. Carriage of CMV together with the relevant HLA was identifiable through cumulative public TCR beta family frequency.

TCRdb reprocessed the reads with MiXCR, giving one entry per CDR3 protein. The data hold approximately 350,000 distinct CDR3 sequences, with just under 35% observed a single time. In its sample, this clonotype was seen many times. Its antigen remains unknown. The material sequenced was cultured PBMCs, taken from culture after CMV antigen stimulation. This TCR derives from a human donor in good health (CMV status not recorded). Some clones in this sample may be carry-over from other donors' samples. The chain recombines TRBV7-2 with TRBJ2-7; TRBD2 aligns across 10 bases. This CDR3 reads CASSLGGLADNYEQYV. The CDR3 DNA reads TGTGCCAGCAGCTTAGGAGGACTAGCGGATAACTACGAGCAGTACGTC.